The rows below give T cell receptor beta chains drawn from one sample of a study of blood T cell repertoires in COVID-19. Repertoires were generated with immunoSEQ multiplex PCR, while TCRdb's copy carries only in-frame clones and drops some. The table includes 250,000 to 300,000 clones, roughly 93% detected once. The source material was PBMCs or T cells enriched from blood (not recorded which). These TCRs come from a woman between 35 and 50 years old with acute COVID-19. CDR3s include the opening cysteine and the closing phenylalanine or tryptophan. The D gene is left open where the match is weak. Not all rows give a size; the values are once, few, many and, for expanded clones, a class.

TRBJ1-1 NA NA TRBV7-6 CASSLEEDSLTEAFF TGTGCCAGCAGCTTAGAAGAGGACTCCCTCACTGAAGCTTTCTTT
TRBJ1-5 NA TRBD1 TRBV10-3 CAISGTGSNQPQHF TGTGCCATCAGTGGGACAGGGAGCAATCAGCCCCAGCATTTT
TRBJ1-6 NA TRBD1 TRBV6-5 CASTSGGSRSPLHF TGTGCCAGCACCTCAGGGGGCTCACGTTCACCCCTCCACTTT
TRBJ2-3 NA NA TRBV28 CASSLFSGGHSNTQYF TGTGCCAGCAGTTTATTCTCGGGGGGCCATTCAAATACGCAGTATTTT
TRBJ1-1 NA TRBD1 TRBV7-2 CASSYAGGSNTEAFF TGTGCCAGCAGCTATGCAGGGGGCTCGAACACTGAAGCTTTCTTT
TRBJ1-6 NA NA TRBV7-2 CASSLWGGNSPLHF TGTGCCAGCAGCTTATGGGGGGGAAATTCACCCCTCCACTTT
TRBJ1-2 NA NA TRBV28 CASSPPGSLLHGYTF TGTGCCAGCAGCCCACCGGGAAGCCTCCTACATGGCTACACCTTC
TRBJ2-3 NA NA TRBV19 CASSRFVFAAWSTDTQYF TGTGCCAGTAGTCGCTTTGTATTTGCGGCCTGGAGCACAGATACGCAGTATTTT
TRBJ2-1 NA TRBD2 TRBV19 CASSTSGLAGVPEQFF TGTGCCAGTAGTACGTCGGGACTAGCGGGAGTGCCTGAGCAGTTCTTC
TRBJ2-7 NA NA TRBV5-5 CASSLRGTSPYEQYF TGTGCCAGCAGCCTTCGGGGGACCTCCCCCTACGAGCAGTACTTC
TRBJ2-6 NA TRBD1 TRBV28 CASRLTGAMTGANVLTF TGTGCCAGCAGGCTCACAGGGGCCATGACTGGGGCCAACGTCCTGACTTTC
TRBJ2-5 NA TRBD2 TRBV3-1/TRBV3-2 CASTSGGASETQYF TGTGCCAGCACTAGCGGGGGGGCCTCAGAGACCCAGTACTTC
TRBJ1-2 few NA TRBV27 CASSLSSNYGYTF TGTGCCAGCAGTTTGAGTTCAAACTATGGCTACACCTTC
TRBJ1-1 NA NA TRBV5-4 CASSLSGYTEAFF TGTGCCAGCAGCTTGTCGGGGTACACTGAAGCTTTCTTT
TRBJ2-5 NA TRBD2 TRBV9 CASSVGDSGRYETQYF TGTGCCAGCAGCGTAGGAGATAGCGGGAGGTACGAGACCCAGTACTTC
TRBJ2-5 NA TRBD2 TRBV25-1 CASSVSRGVQETQYF TGTGCCAGCAGTGTCTCCCGGGGGGTCCAAGAGACCCAGTACTTC
TRBJ1-1 NA NA TRBV10-3 CATRRGGAYTEAFF TGTGCCACCCGCCGGGGGGGCGCGTACACTGAAGCTTTCTTT
TRBJ1-2 NA TRBD1 TRBV10-3 CATPDRDYGYTF TGTGCCACACCGGACAGGGACTATGGCTACACCTTC
TRBJ1-1 NA TRBD1 TRBV12-3/TRBV12-4 CASRTGTAEAFF TGTGCCAGCAGGACCGGGACAGCTGAAGCTTTCTTT
TRBJ2-7 NA NA TRBV28 CASRGQSSYEQYF TGTGCCAGCAGGGGCCAAAGCTCCTACGAGCAGTACTTC
TRBJ1-4 once TRBD1 TRBV19 CASSIDRGPNEKLFF TGTGCCAGTAGTATCGACAGGGGGCCTAATGAAAAACTGTTTTTT
TRBJ2-7 NA TRBD1 TRBV11-3 CASSYWTGGTYEQYF TGTGCCAGCAGCTATTGGACAGGTGGAACCTACGAGCAGTACTTC
TRBJ1-6 NA NA TRBV27 CASSSAQGRFSPLHF TGTGCCAGCAGTTCCGCCCAGGGTCGGTTCTCACCCCTCCACTTT
TRBJ1-5 NA TRBD1 TRBV24-1 CATSDFKPGQGNQPQHF TGTGCCACCAGTGATTTTAAGCCGGGACAGGGCAATCAGCCCCAGCATTTT
TRBJ1-5 NA NA TRBV18 CASSPGRGHGPDQPQHF TGTGCCAGCTCACCTGGGAGGGGCCATGGACCCGATCAGCCCCAGCATTTT
TRBJ1-2 NA NA TRBV7-9 CASSLTGVNYGYTF TGTGCCAGCAGCTTAACCGGGGTTAACTATGGCTACACCTTC